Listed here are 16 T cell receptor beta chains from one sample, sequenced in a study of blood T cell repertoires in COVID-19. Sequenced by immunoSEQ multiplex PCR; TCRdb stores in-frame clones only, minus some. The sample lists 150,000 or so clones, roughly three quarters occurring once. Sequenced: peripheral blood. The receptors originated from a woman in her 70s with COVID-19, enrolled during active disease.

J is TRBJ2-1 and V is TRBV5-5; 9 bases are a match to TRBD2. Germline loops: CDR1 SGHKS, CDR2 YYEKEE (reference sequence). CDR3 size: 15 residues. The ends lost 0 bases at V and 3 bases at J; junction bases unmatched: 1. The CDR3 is CASSLALAGYNEQFF. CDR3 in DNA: TGTGCCAGCAGCTTGGCACTAGCGGGCTACAATGAGCAGTTCTTC.

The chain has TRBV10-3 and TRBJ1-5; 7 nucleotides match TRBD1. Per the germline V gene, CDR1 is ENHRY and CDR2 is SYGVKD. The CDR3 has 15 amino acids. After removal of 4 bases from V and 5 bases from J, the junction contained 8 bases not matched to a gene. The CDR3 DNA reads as TGTGCCATCAGTGGAACAGGGGTAGGTGATCAGCCCCAGCATTTT. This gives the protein CAISGTGVGDQPQHF.

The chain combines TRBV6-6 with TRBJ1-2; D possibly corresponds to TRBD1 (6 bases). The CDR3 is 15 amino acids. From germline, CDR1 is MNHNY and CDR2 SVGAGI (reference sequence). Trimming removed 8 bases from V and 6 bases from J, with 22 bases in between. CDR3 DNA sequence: TGTGCCAGCTCCACCGACAGGCAGGGGCGAAATGGCTACACCTTC. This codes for CASSTDRQGRNGYTF.

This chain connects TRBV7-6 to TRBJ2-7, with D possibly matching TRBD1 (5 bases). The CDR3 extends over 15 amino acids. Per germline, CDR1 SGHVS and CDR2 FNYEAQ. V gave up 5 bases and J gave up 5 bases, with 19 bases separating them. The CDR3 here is CASSRSLGVFDEQYF. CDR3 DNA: TGTGCCAGCAGCCGTAGCCTAGGGGTTTTTGACGAGCAGTACTTC.

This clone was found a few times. The CDR3 protein is CASSLSPGQGPYQPQHF. CDR3 coding DNA: TGTGCCAGCAGTTTATCTCCGGGACAGGGACCATATCAGCCCCAGCATTTT. J is TRBJ1-5 and V is TRBV28, with 9 nucleotides matching TRBD1. CDR3 size: 17 residues. The germline CDR1 and CDR2 sequences are MDHEN and SYDVKM. J was trimmed by 5 bases and V by 1 base; bases with no gene match: 9.

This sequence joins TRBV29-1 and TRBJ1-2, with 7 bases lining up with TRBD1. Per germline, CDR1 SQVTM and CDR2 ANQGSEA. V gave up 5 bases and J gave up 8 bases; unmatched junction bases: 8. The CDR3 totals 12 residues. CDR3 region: CSVQGQSDGYTF. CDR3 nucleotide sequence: TGCAGCGTTCAGGGACAGTCCGACGGCTACACCTTC.

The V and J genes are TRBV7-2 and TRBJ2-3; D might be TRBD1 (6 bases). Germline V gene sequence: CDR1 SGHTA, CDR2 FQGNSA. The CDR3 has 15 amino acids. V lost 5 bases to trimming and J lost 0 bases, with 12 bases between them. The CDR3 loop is CASSHKGGSTDTQYF. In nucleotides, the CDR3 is TGTGCCAGCAGCCACAAAGGGGGTAGCACAGATACGCAGTATTTT. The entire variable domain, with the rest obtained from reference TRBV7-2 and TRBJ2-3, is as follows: GAGVSQSPSNKVTEKGKDVELRCDPISGHTALYWYRQSLGQGLEFLIYFQGNSAPDKSGLPSDRFSAERTGGSVSTLTIQRTQQEDSAVYLCASSHKGGSTDTQYFGPGTRLTVL.

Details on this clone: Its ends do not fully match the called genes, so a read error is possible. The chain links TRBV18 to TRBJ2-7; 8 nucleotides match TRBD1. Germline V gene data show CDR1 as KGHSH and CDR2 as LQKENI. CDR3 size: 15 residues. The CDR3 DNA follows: TGTGCCAGCTCACCAGGGGCAGGGGGCATCTACGTGCAGTACTTC. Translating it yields CASSPGAGGIYVQYF.

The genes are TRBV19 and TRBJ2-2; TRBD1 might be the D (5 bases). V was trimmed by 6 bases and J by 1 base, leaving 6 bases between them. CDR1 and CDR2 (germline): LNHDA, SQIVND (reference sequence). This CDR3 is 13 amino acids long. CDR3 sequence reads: CASRTENTGELFF. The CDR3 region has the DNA TGTGCCAGTAGGACAGAGAACACCGGGGAGCTGTTTTTT.

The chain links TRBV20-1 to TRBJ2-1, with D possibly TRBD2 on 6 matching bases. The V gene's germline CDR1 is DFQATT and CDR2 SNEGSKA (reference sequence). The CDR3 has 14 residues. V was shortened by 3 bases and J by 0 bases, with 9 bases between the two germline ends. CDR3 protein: CSASRGNSYNEQFF. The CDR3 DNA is TGCAGTGCTAGTCGGGGGAACTCCTACAATGAGCAGTTCTTC.

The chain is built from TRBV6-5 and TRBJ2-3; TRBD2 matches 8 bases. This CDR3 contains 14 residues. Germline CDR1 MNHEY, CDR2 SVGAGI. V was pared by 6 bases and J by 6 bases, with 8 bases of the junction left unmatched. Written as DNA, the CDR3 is TGTGCCAGCAGAAAGCGGGGGCTAATTGATACGCAGTATTTT. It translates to CASRKRGLIDTQYF.

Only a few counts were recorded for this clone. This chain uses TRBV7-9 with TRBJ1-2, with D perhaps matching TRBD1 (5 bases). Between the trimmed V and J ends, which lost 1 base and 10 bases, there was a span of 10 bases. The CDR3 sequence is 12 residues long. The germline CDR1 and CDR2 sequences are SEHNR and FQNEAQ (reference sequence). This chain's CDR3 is CASSLEQGLYTF. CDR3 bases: TGTGCCAGCAGCTTAGAGCAGGGTCTCTACACCTTC.

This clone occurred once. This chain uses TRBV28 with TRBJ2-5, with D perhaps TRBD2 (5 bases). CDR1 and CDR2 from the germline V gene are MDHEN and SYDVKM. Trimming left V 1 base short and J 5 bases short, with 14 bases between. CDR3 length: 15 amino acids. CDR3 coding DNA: TGTGCCAGCAGTTTATCCCTAGCTCAAGGGGAGACCCAGTACTTC. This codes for CASSLSLAQGETQYF.

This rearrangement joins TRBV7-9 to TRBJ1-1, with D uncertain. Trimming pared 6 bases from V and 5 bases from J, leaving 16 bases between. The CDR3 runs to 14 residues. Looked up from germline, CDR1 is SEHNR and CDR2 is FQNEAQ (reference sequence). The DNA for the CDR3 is TGTGCCAGCAGTTTCTCTAACGGAGGTACTGAAGCTTTCTTT. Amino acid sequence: CASSFSNGGTEAFF.

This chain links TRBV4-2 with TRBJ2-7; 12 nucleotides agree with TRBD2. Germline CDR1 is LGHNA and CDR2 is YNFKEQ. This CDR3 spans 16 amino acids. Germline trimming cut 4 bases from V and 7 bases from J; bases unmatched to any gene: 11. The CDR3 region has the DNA TGTGCCAGCAGCCTTGTCTCTAGCGGGGGGGCCGGGGAGCAGTACTTC. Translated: CASSLVSSGGAGEQYF.

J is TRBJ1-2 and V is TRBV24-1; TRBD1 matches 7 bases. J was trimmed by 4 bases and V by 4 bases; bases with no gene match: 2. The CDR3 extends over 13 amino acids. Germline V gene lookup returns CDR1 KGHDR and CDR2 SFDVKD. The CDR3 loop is CATSEQGGYGYTF. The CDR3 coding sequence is TGTGCCACCAGTGAGCAGGGGGGCTATGGCTACACCTTC.